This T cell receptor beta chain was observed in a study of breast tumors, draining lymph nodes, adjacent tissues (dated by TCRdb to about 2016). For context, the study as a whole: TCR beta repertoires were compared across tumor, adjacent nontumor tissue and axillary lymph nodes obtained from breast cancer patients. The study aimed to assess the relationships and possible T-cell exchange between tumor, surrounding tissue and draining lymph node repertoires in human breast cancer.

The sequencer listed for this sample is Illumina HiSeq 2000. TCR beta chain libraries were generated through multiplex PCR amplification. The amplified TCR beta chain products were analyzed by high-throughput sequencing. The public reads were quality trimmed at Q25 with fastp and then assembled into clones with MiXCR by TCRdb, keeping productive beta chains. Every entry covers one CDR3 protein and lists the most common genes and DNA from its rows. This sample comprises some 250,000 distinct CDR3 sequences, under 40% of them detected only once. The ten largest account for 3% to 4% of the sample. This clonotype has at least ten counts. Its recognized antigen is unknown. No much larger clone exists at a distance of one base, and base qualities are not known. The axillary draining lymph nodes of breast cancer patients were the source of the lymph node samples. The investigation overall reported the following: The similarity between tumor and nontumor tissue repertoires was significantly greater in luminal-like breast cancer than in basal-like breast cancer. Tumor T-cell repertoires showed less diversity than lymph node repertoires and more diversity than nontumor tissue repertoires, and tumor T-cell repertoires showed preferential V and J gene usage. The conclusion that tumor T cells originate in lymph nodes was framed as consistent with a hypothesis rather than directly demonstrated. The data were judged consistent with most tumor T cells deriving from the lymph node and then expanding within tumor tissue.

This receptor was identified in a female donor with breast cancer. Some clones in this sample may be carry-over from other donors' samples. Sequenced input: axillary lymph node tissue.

The DNA reads as follows: TGTGCCAGCAGATCCAGACAGCGGGTGGATCAGCCCCAGCATTTT. This translates into CASRSRQRVDQPQHF. The sequence links TRBV2 to TRBJ1-5, with a weak D call of TRBD1 (5 bases match). The CDR3 sequence holds 15 residues, the cysteine and phenylalanine included. The kept DNA is CDR3 alone, 45 bases in frame from the first base. V is cut by 6 bases and J by 5 bases, and the space between the germline ends is 17 bases. As encoded in the germline V gene, CDR1 is SNHLY while CDR2 is FYNNEI. Reference TRBV2 and TRBJ1-5 genes cover what lies past the CDR3, so the full variable domain is EPEVTQTPSHQVTQMGQEVILRCVPISNHLYFYWYRQILGQKVEFLVSFYNNEISEKSEIFDDQFSVERPDGSNFTLKIRSTKLEDSAMYFCASRSRQRVDQPQHFGDGTRLSIL.